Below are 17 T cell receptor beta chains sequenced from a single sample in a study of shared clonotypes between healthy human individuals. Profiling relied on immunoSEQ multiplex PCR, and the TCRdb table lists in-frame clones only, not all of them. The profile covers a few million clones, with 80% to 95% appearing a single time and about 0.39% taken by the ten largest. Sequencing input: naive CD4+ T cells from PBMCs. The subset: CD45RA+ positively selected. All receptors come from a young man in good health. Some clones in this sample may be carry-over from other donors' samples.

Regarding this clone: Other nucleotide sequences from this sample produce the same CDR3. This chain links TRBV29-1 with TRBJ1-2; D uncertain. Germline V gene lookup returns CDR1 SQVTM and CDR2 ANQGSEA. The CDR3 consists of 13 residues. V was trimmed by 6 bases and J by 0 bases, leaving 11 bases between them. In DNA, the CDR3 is TGCAGCGTCGAAATCCGATCTAACTATGGCTACACCTTC. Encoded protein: CSVEIRSNYGYTF.

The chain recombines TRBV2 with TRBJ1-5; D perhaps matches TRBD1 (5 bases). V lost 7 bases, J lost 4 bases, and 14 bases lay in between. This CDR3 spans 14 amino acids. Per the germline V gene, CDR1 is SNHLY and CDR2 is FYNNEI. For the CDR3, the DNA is TGTGCCAGCACCGATTGGGACGGGAATCAGCCCCAGCATTTT. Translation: CASTDWDGNQPQHF.

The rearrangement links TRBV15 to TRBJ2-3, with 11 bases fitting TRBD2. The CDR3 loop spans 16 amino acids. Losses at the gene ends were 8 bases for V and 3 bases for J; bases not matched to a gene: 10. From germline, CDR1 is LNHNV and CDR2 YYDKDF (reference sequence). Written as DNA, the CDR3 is TGTGCCACCCGGATGGGACTAGCGGAGTCGACAGATACGCAGTATTTT. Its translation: CATRMGLAESTDTQYF.

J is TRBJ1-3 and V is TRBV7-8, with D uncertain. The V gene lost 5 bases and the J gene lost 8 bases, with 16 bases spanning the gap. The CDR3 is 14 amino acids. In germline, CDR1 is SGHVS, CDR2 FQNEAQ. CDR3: CASSLFGGGDTIYF. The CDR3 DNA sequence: TGTGCCAGCAGCCTTTTTGGTGGCGGGGACACCATATATTTT.

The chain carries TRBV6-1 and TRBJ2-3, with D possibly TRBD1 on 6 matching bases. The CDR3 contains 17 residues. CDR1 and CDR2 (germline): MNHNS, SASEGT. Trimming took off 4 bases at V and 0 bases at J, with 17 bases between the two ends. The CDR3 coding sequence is TGTGCCAGCAGTGGGAGAGAAAGACAGGCCAGCACAGATACGCAGTATTTT. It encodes CASSGRERQASTDTQYF.

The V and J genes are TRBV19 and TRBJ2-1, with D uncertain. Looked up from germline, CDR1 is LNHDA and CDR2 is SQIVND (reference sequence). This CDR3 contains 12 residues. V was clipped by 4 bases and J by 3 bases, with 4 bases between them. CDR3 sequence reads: CASSTNYNEQFF. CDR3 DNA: TGTGCCAGTAGTACGAACTACAATGAGCAGTTCTTC.

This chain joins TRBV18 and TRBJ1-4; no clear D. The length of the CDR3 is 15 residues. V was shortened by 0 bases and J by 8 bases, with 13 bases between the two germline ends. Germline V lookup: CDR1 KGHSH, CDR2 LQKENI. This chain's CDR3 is CASSPPPLRVEKLFF. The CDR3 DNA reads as TGTGCCAGCTCACCACCGCCCCTCCGGGTGGAAAAACTGTTTTTT.

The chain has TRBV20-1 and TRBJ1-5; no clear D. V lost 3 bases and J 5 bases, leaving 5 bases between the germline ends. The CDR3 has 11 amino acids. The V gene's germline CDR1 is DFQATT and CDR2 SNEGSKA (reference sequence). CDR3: CSASPHQPQHF. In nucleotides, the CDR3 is TGCAGTGCTAGCCCCCATCAGCCCCAGCATTTT.

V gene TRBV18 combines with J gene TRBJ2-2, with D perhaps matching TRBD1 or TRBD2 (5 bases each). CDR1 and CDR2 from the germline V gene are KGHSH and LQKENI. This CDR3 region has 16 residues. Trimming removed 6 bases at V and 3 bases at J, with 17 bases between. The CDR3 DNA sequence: TGTGCCAGCTCCGTCCAGGGTAGCGCACACACCGGGGAGCTGTTTTTT. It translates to CASSVQGSAHTGELFF.

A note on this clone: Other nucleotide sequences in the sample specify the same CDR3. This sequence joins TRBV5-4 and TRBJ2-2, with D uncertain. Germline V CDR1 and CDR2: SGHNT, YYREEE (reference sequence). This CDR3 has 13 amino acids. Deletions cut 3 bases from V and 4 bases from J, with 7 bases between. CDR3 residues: CASSSPGTGELFF. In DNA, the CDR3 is TGTGCCAGCAGCTCTCCAGGCACCGGGGAGCTGTTTTTT.

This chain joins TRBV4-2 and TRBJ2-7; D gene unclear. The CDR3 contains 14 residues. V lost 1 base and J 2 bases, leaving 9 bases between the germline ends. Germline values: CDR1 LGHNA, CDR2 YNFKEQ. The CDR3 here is CASSQGPRTYEQYF. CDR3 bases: TGTGCCAGCAGCCAAGGTCCGCGAACCTACGAGCAGTACTTC.

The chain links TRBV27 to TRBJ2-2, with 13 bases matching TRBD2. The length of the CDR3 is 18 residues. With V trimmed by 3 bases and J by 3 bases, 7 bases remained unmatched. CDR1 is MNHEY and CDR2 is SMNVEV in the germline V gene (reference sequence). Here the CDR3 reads CASSLRTSGSRDTGELFF. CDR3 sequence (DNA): TGTGCCAGCAGTTTGCGGACTAGCGGGAGTCGGGACACCGGGGAGCTGTTTTTT.

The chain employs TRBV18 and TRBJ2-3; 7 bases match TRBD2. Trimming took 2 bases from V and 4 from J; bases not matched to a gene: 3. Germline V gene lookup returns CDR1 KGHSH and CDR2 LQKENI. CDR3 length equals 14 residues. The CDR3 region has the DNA TGTGCCAGCTCACCATCTAGCGGCTCAGATACGCAGTATTTT. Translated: CASSPSSGSDTQYF.

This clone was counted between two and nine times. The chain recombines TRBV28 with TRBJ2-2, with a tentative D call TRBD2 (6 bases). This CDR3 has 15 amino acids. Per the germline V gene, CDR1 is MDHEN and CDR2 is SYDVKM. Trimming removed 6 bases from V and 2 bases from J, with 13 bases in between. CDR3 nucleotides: TGTGCCAGCAGGGTGGGGCGGGGAAACACCGGGGAGCTGTTTTTT. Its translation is CASRVGRGNTGELFF.

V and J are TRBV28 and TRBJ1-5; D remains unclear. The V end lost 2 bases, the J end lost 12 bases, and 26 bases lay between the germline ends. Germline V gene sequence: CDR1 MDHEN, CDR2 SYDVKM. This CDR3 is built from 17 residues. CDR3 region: CASSLPPSSRAPILQHF. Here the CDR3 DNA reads TGTGCCAGCAGTTTACCTCCATCGAGTAGGGCCCCCATTCTCCAGCATTTT.

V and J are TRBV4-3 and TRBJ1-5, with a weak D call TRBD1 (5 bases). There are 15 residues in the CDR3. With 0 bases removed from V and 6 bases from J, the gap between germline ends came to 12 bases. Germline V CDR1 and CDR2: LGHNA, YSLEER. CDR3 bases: TGCGCCAGCAGCCAAGATATGAGGGGTGGTCAGCCCCAGCATTTT. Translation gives CASSQDMRGGQPQHF.

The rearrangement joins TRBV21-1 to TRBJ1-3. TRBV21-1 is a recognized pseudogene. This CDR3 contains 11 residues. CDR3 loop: CASPPGNTIYF. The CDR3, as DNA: TGTGCCAGCCCCCCGGGAAACACCATATATTTT.